A selection of T cell receptor beta chains follows, all from one sample in a study of beta chain features in type 1 diabetes. This table comes from immunoSEQ multiplex PCR, and its TCRdb copy is limited to in-frame clones, with some not included. The sample has roughly 330,000 clones, 8% to 13% seen once; the top ten hold about 0.014%. The specimen was naive CD4+ T cells from blood. The source is a woman aged 25 to 39 in good health. The CDR3 runs from the conserved cysteine through the conserved F or W. The D gene is left open where the match is weak. Clone size is shown for a subset of rows, as once, few, many or a class of expanded clone.

TRBJ2-5	.	TRBV28	.	TGTGCCAGCAGACAGTCCCAAGAGACCCAGTACTTC	CASRQSQETQYF
TRBJ1-1	TRBD1	TRBV30	.	TGTGCCTGGAACACAGGGGGCACTGAAGCTTTCTTT	CAWNTGGTEAFF
TRBJ2-7	.	TRBV5-5	few	TGTGCCAGCAGCGGAGGACTCCGGGGAGGTTACGAGCAGTACTTC	CASSGGLRGGYEQYF
TRBJ1-2	.	TRBV19	.	TGTGCCAGTTCCAGGGGTTTTGGCTATGGCTACACCTTC	CASSRGFGYGYTF
TRBJ2-3	TRBD1	TRBV30	few	TGTGCCTGGATGACAGGGAGCACAGATACGCAGTATTTT	CAWMTGSTDTQYF
TRBJ2-3	.	TRBV6-5	.	TGTGCCAGCAGGCCGACCTGGGGGGCAGATACGCAGTATTTT	CASRPTWGADTQYF
TRBJ2-7	TRBD2	TRBV5-6	.	TGTGCCAGCAGCCCTGGGCCGGGACTAGCAGTTGAGCAGTACTTC	CASSPGPGLAVEQYF
TRBJ2-3	.	TRBV7-2	few	TGTGCCAGCAGCCCAAGGACAGCTAGCACAGATACGCAGTATTTT	CASSPRTASTDTQYF
TRBJ2-2	.	TRBV11-2	.	TGTGCCAGCAGTCCCCAAGGGGCCACCGGGGAGCTGTTTTTT	CASSPQGATGELFF
TRBJ2-7	.	TRBV7-3	few	TGTGCCAGCAGCCCCGATGGACAGAGCTACGAGCAGTACTTC	CASSPDGQSYEQYF
TRBJ2-2	TRBD2	TRBV4-2	.	TGTGCCAGCAGCCCCGGGACTAGCGGTAACACCGGGGAGCTGTTTTTT	CASSPGTSGNTGELFF
TRBJ2-7	.	TRBV5-4	.	TGTGCCAGCGGGGGGGGCAGGGACCTCGAGCAGTACTTC	CASGGGRDLEQYF
TRBJ2-2	TRBD2	TRBV7-9	.	TGTGCCAGCAGCTTAGCCGCGGGACTAGCGGGAGGATTCGGCGGGGAGCTGTTTTTT	CASSLAAGLAGGFGGELFF
TRBJ2-3	TRBD2	TRBV9	few	TGTGCCAGCAGCGTGTCTGTGGGACTAGCGGGATCAGATACGCAGTATTTT	CASSVSVGLAGSDTQYF
TRBJ2-7	.	TRBV5-6	.	TGTGCCAGCAGCGCGCACCCGACCTACGAGCAGTACTTC	CASSAHPTYEQYF
TRBJ2-3	TRBD2	TRBV10-3	few	TGTGCCATCAGTGAGCGGGGACTAGCGGGAGACCCAGATACGCAGTATTTT	CAISERGLAGDPDTQYF
TRBJ2-2	.	TRBV4-3	few	TGCGCCAGCAGCCGATCTGCGGGGAACACCGGGGAGCTGTTTTTT	CASSRSAGNTGELFF
TRBJ2-5	.	TRBV18	few	TGTGCCAGCTCTCCCGGGCGGGAAGAGACCCAGTACTTC	CASSPGREETQYF
TRBJ2-1	TRBD1	TRBV2	.	TGTGCCAGCAGTCCCACAGGGGCGCAAGGCAATGAGCAGTTCTTC	CASSPTGAQGNEQFF
TRBJ2-7	TRBD2	TRBV7-2	few	TGTGCCAGCAGCACCTCCGGGACTAGCGGGTACGAGCAGTACTTC	CASSTSGTSGYEQYF
TRBJ2-2	TRBD1	TRBV7-7	.	TGTGCTAGCAGCCTCCAGGGGGCAGACACCGGGGAGCTGTTTTTT	CASSLQGADTGELFF
TRBJ1-2	TRBD1	TRBV6-6	.	TGTGCCAGCAGTTACCGGACAGGGCCTCAGATTGACTACACCTTC	CASSYRTGPQIDYTF
TRBJ2-7	.	TRBV4-3	.	TGCGCCAGCAGCCAAGGTCGGAGGCAGGACTACGAGCAGTACTTC	CASSQGRRQDYEQYF
TRBJ1-1	TRBD1	TRBV2	few	TGTGCCAGCAGGGCCGGGACAGGGCATGTTACTGAAGCTTTCTTT	CASRAGTGHVTEAFF
TRBJ2-5	.	TRBV15	many	TGTGCCACCAGCAGAGATCACGGGACCCAGTACTTC	CATSRDHGTQYF
TRBJ2-5	TRBD1	TRBV7-9	.	TGTGCCAGCAGCTTAGGGTGGACAGGGGGACTACAACAAGAGACCCAGTACTTC	CASSLGWTGGLQQETQYF
TRBJ2-3	TRBD2	TRBV5-1	.	TGCGCCAGCAGCAACGGCCTTAGACTAGCGGGACCCATGGATACGCAGTATTTT	CASSNGLRLAGPMDTQYF
TRBJ2-6	.	TRBV11-2	.	TGTGCCAGCAGCTTGATCAGGGGTTCTGGGGCCAACGTCCTGACTTTC	CASSLIRGSGANVLTF
TRBJ2-1	TRBD2	TRBV28	.	TGTGCCAGCAGTTCACTAGCGGGAGGGGGCAATGAGCAGTTCTTC	CASSSLAGGGNEQFF